These 26 T cell receptor beta chains were sequenced from one sample in a study of blood T cell repertoires in COVID-19. TCRdb's copy holds only in-frame clones and misses some; the assay was immunoSEQ multiplex PCR. This table holds 150,000 to 200,000 clones, roughly 87% found once. Sample: peripheral blood. The receptors originated from a human donor in a cohort sampled during active COVID-19.

The chain combines TRBV18 with TRBJ2-7; TRBD1 aligns across 7 bases. Germline values: CDR1 KGHSH, CDR2 LQKENI. The ends lost 6 bases at V and 2 bases at J; junction bases unmatched: 4. This CDR3 is built from 13 residues. CDR3 loop: CASSQTGTYEQYF. DNA of the CDR3: TGTGCCAGCTCGCAGACAGGGACCTACGAGCAGTACTTC. Full variable domain (remainder filled in from reference TRBV18 and TRBJ2-7): NAGVMQNPRHLVRRRGQEARLRCSPMKGHSHVYWYRQLPEEGLKFMVYLQKENIIDESGMPKERFSAEFPKEGPSILRIQQVVRGDSAAYFCASSQTGTYEQYFGPGTRLTVT.

The chain uses TRBV3-1 (or the pseudogene TRBV3-2) and TRBJ2-1; TRBD2 agrees at 8 bases. Germline-derived CDR1 and CDR2 are LGHDT and YNNKEL (reference sequence). The V and J ends lost 3 bases and 0 bases, in that order; junction bases with no gene match: 4. The CDR3 has 16 amino acids. The CDR3 sequence: CASSHFRGGSYNEQFF. The CDR3 DNA follows: TGTGCCAGCAGCCACTTCCGGGGGGGCTCCTACAATGAGCAGTTCTTC.

This chain connects TRBV2 to TRBJ2-1, with D unresolved. Germline V CDR1 and CDR2: SNHLY, FYNNEI. The V gene lost 2 bases and the J gene lost 0 bases, with 8 bases spanning the gap. This CDR3 is built from 15 residues. The CDR3 DNA reads TGTGCCAGCAGTGAAAGGAGCGCCTCCTACAATGAGCAGTTCTTC. It codes for CASSERSASYNEQFF. The entire variable domain, with the rest obtained from reference TRBV2 and TRBJ2-1, is as follows: EPEVTQTPSHQVTQMGQEVILRCVPISNHLYFYWYRQILGQKVEFLVSFYNNEISEKSEIFDDQFSVERPDGSNFTLKIRSTKLEDSAMYFCASSERSASYNEQFFGPGTRLTVL.

The V gene is TRBV3-1 (or the pseudogene TRBV3-2), the J gene TRBJ1-6; D gene unclear. CDR3 length equals 17 residues. V lost 0 bases and J 1 base, leaving 10 bases between the germline ends. Per the germline V gene, CDR1 is LGHDT and CDR2 is YNNKEL (reference sequence). Written as DNA, the CDR3 is TGTGCCAGCAGCCAAGAAGCTCGGGGTTCCTATAATTCACCCCTCCACTTT. It encodes CASSQEARGSYNSPLHF.

This clone was recorded only once. The J gene is TRBJ1-2, the V gene TRBV2; D is possibly TRBD1 (6 bases). Germline lookup yields CDR1 SNHLY and CDR2 FYNNEI. The CDR3 loop spans 13 amino acids. V lost 8 bases, J lost 5 bases, and 15 bases lay in between. Here the CDR3 reads CASRTDGIYGYTF. The CDR3 nucleotides are TGTGCCAGCCGGACAGACGGGATATATGGCTACACCTTC. Variable domain in full (rest from reference TRBV2 and TRBJ1-2): EPEVTQTPSHQVTQMGQEVILRCVPISNHLYFYWYRQILGQKVEFLVSFYNNEISEKSEIFDDQFSVERPDGSNFTLKIRSTKLEDSAMYFCASRTDGIYGYTFGSGTRLTVV.

The chain has TRBV28 and TRBJ2-7, with 10 bases that match TRBD1. J was trimmed by 13 bases and V by 6 bases; bases with no gene match: 9. Germline lookup yields CDR1 MDHEN and CDR2 SYDVKM. The CDR3 consists of 12 residues. In DNA, the CDR3 is TGTGCCAGCAGCAAAAACGACAGGGGGCACTACTTC. Protein: CASSKNDRGHYF.

The chain has TRBV19 and TRBJ1-5; the match to TRBD1 covers 7 bases. The length of the CDR3 is 14 residues. In germline, CDR1 is LNHDA, CDR2 SQIVND (reference sequence). Trimming cost V 3 bases and J 2 bases; bases outside gene matches: 1. DNA of the CDR3: TGTGCCAGTAGTATCGACAGGGGCAATCAGCCCCAGCATTTT. As protein: CASSIDRGNQPQHF.

The sample holds a few counts of this clone. This specimen includes other DNA sequences encoding the same CDR3. This chain links TRBV19 with TRBJ2-1; maybe TRBD1 (6 bases). Germline lookup yields CDR1 LNHDA and CDR2 SQIVND (reference sequence). V lost 7 bases and J 10 bases, leaving 11 bases between the germline ends. The CDR3 consists of 11 residues. DNA of the CDR3: TGTGCCAGTACCATGGACAGAGAGCAGTTCTTC. Translated: CASTMDREQFF.

This rearrangement joins TRBV7-9 to TRBJ2-7, with 7 bases fitting TRBD1. V gave up 11 bases and J gave up 1 base; unmatched junction bases: 8. The CDR3 contains 13 residues. The V gene's germline CDR1 is SEHNR and CDR2 FQNEAQ (reference sequence). CDR3 protein: CASTGQTSYEQYF. CDR3 DNA: TGTGCCTCCACGGGACAGACGTCCTACGAGCAGTACTTC.

J is TRBJ1-1 and V is TRBV6-1; perhaps TRBD1 as D (5 bases). The CDR3 length is 14 residues. The V gene lost 2 bases and the J gene lost 11 bases, with 18 bases spanning the gap. Germline-derived CDR1 and CDR2 are MNHNS and SASEGT. CDR3: CASSEIGGPGAAFF. DNA of the CDR3: TGTGCCAGCAGTGAAATAGGTGGGCCTGGGGCGGCTTTCTTT.

The genes are TRBV28 and TRBJ2-7; 9 bases match TRBD1. V lost 8 bases, J lost 5 bases, and 4 bases stayed unmatched. Germline loops: CDR1 MDHEN, CDR2 SYDVKM. The CDR3 is made up of 12 amino acids. CDR3 in DNA: TGTGCCAGCCAGACAGGGGGGCACGAGCAGTACTTC. Translated, it gives CASQTGGHEQYF. Full variable domain (remainder filled in from reference TRBV28 and TRBJ2-7): DVKVTQSSRYLVKRTGEKVFLECVQDMDHENMFWYRQDPGLGLRLIYFSYDVKMKEKGDIPEGYSVSREKKERFSLILESASTNQTSMYLCASQTGGHEQYFGPGTRLTVT.

The chain is built from TRBV19 and TRBJ2-6, with TRBD2 identical over 14 bases. V lost 3 bases to trimming and J lost 1 base; unmatched junction nucleotides: 5. Germline CDR1 is LNHDA and CDR2 is SQIVND (reference sequence). This CDR3 has 19 amino acids. In nucleotides, the CDR3 is TGTGCCAGTAGTATGCGGGGACTAGCGGGAGTTTCTGGGGCCAACGTCCTGACTTTC. The encoded protein is CASSMRGLAGVSGANVLTF.

This chain joins TRBV3-1 (or the pseudogene TRBV3-2) and TRBJ2-7, with 14 bases aligning to TRBD2. V was clipped by 4 bases and J by 4 bases; unmatched bases: 6. The CDR3 contains 16 residues. Germline values: CDR1 LGHDT, CDR2 YNNKEL (reference sequence). For the CDR3, the DNA is TGTGCCAGCAGCCGGCCGGGACTAGCGGGAGTATACGAGCAGTACTTC. It encodes CASSRPGLAGVYEQYF.

J is TRBJ2-5 and V is TRBV1; TRBD1 reflects the table's D call only, with no check against the DNA. TRBV1 is a listed pseudogene. The CDR3 extends over 20 amino acids. DNA of the CDR3: TGCACCAGCAGCTCGTACCTTTCCGGGACAGCGACGCCGCAGCAAGAGACCCAGTACTTC. The encoded protein is CTSSSYLSGTATPQQETQYF.

This rearrangement joins TRBV6-6 to TRBJ1-1; possibly TRBD1 for D (6 bases). This CDR3 is built from 13 residues. V dropped 5 bases and J dropped 3 bases, with 10 bases sitting between them. Per germline, CDR1 MNHNY and CDR2 SVGAGI (reference sequence). CDR3 DNA sequence: TGTGCCAGCAGTCCTCGGACAGACACTGAAGCTTTCTTT. Protein: CASSPRTDTEAFF.

The J gene is TRBJ2-3, the V gene TRBV9, with 7 bases identical to TRBD1. Germline V CDR1 and CDR2: SGDLS, YYNGEE. CDR3 size: 15 residues. V lost 4 bases, J lost 2 bases, and 7 bases stayed unmatched. The CDR3 bases are TGTGCCAGCAGCACCTGGGACAGAGACACAGATACGCAGTATTTT. Its protein is CASSTWDRDTDTQYF.

This clone was counted once. V gene TRBV6-2 or TRBV6-3 combines with J gene TRBJ2-7; 9 nucleotides align to TRBD1. Losses at the gene ends were 5 bases for V and 3 bases for J; bases not matched to a gene: 5. CDR3 length equals 14 residues. The germline CDR1 and CDR2 sequences are MNHEY and SVGEGT. The CDR3 nucleotides read TGTGCCAGCAGTACTTTGGACAGGGGCTACGAGCAGTACTTC. Amino acid sequence: CASSTLDRGYEQYF.

The chain joins TRBV2 to TRBJ1-6; D perhaps matches TRBD1 (5 bases). The CDR3 runs to 14 residues. Trimming removed 9 bases at V and 7 bases at J, with 16 bases between. Germline V gene lookup returns CDR1 SNHLY and CDR2 FYNNEI. The CDR3 DNA is TGTGCCAGTCTTGGACGCGGGGGGAATTCACCCCTCCACTTT. Its protein is CASLGRGGNSPLHF. Drawing the rest from reference TRBV2 and TRBJ1-6, the complete variable domain is EPEVTQTPSHQVTQMGQEVILRCVPISNHLYFYWYRQILGQKVEFLVSFYNNEISEKSEIFDDQFSVERPDGSNFTLKIRSTKLEDSAMYFCASLGRGGNSPLHFGNGTRLTVT.

The chain couples TRBV25-1 to TRBJ1-1; TRBD1 aligns across 11 bases. Trimming cost V 6 bases and J 4 bases; bases outside gene matches: 13. The CDR3 contains 17 residues. Per the germline V gene, CDR1 is MGHDK and CDR2 is SYGVNS. CDR3 sequence reads: CASRAGTGGSERTEAFF. Here the CDR3 DNA reads TGTGCCAGCAGAGCCGGGACAGGGGGTAGTGAGCGCACTGAAGCTTTCTTT. The full variable domain, rest sourced from reference TRBV25-1 and TRBJ1-1, is EADIYQTPRYLVIGTGKKITLECSQTMGHDKMYWYQQDPGMELHLIHYSYGVNSTEKGDLSSESTVSRIRTEHFPLTLESARPSHTSQYLCASRAGTGGSERTEAFFGQGTRLTVV.

The CDR3 protein is CASSLRPGGNQPQHF. As DNA, the CDR3 is TGTGCCAGCAGCTTGAGGCCAGGGGGTAATCAGCCCCAGCATTTT. The rearrangement links TRBV5-5 to TRBJ1-5; 7 nucleotides agree with TRBD1. The CDR3 extends over 15 amino acids. The V segment lost 1 base and the J segment 4 bases; nucleotides outside the gene matches: 5. CDR1 is SGHKS and CDR2 is YYEKEE in the germline V gene (reference sequence).

This chain uses TRBV16 with TRBJ1-2; a possible D gene is TRBD1 (6 bases). This CDR3 region has 15 residues. V was trimmed by 0 bases and J by 7 bases, leaving 15 bases between them. Looked up from germline, CDR1 is KGHSY and CDR2 is FQNENV. CDR3 DNA sequence: TGTGCCAGCAGCCAATCGGGGGGGCTGTCCGGTGGCTACACCTTC. Protein product: CASSQSGGLSGGYTF.

The gene calls are TRBV9 and TRBJ2-1; D is uncertain. This CDR3 is 10 amino acids long. With 3 bases removed from V and 9 bases from J, the gap between germline ends came to 4 bases. Germline values: CDR1 SGDLS, CDR2 YYNGEE. In DNA, the CDR3 is TGTGCCAGCAGCGGAGGTGAGCAGTTCTTC. Encoded protein: CASSGGEQFF. Based on the CDR3 plus reference TRBV9 and TRBJ2-1, the full variable domain is DSGVTQTPKHLITATGQRVTLRCSPRSGDLSVYWYQQSLDQGLQFLIQYYNGEERAKGNILERFSAQQFPDLHSELNLSSLELGDSALYFCASSGGEQFFGPGTRLTVL.

The rearrangement links TRBV2 to TRBJ1-3; 9 bases line up with TRBD1. CDR1 and CDR2 (germline): SNHLY, FYNNEI. This CDR3 is built from 18 residues. With 2 bases clipped from V and 3 bases from J, the junction kept 11 bases outside the gene matches. CDR3 coding DNA: TGTGCCAGCAGTGAAAGGAGGGGGACAGGGTCCCTTGGAAACACCATATATTTT. Its translation is CASSERRGTGSLGNTIYF.

In this sample, this clone turned up a few times. The chain recombines TRBV7-6 with TRBJ1-4; no clear D. V was trimmed by 7 bases and J by 4 bases, leaving 13 bases between them. This CDR3 contains 14 residues. Germline CDR1 is SGHVS and CDR2 is FNYEAQ. The CDR3 bases are TGTGCCAGCACCTCGGGAGGTGGTAATGAAAAACTGTTTTTT. Translation gives CASTSGGGNEKLFF.

This chain joins TRBV18 and TRBJ1-4, with a weak D call TRBD1 (6 bases). The CDR3 length is 16 residues. V lost 3 bases and J 3 bases, leaving 14 bases between the germline ends. Per the germline V gene, CDR1 is KGHSH and CDR2 is LQKENI. CDR3 amino acids: CASSPSTGGANEKLFF. The CDR3 DNA reads as TGTGCCAGCTCACCTTCGACAGGTGGGGCTAATGAAAAACTGTTTTTT. Using reference TRBV18 and TRBJ1-4 for the parts outside the CDR3, the full variable domain is NAGVMQNPRHLVRRRGQEARLRCSPMKGHSHVYWYRQLPEEGLKFMVYLQKENIIDESGMPKERFSAEFPKEGPSILRIQQVVRGDSAAYFCASSPSTGGANEKLFFGSGTQLSVL.

This chain uses TRBV6-2 or TRBV6-3 with TRBJ2-7, with 8 positions matching TRBD2. Trimming cost V 4 bases and J 5 bases; bases outside gene matches: 7. Germline V gives CDR1 MNHEY, CDR2 SVGEGT. The CDR3 runs 14 residues. This CDR3 is CASSWQRERHEQYF. For the CDR3, the DNA is TGTGCCAGCAGTTGGCAGCGGGAGAGGCACGAGCAGTACTTC.